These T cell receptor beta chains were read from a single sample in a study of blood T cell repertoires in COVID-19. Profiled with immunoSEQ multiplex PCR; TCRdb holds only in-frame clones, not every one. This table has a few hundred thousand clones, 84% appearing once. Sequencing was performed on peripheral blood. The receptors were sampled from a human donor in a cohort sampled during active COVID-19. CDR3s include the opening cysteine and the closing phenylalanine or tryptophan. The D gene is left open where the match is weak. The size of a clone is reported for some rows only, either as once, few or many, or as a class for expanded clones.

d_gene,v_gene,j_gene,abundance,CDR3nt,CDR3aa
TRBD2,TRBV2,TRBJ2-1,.,TGTGCCAGCAAACTTCTAGCGGGGGCCCAGCAGTTCTTC,CASKLLAGAQQFF
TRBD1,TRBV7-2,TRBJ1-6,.,TGTGCCAGCAGCTCGGGACAGCTCGCCTATAATTCACCCCTCCACTTT,CASSSGQLAYNSPLHF
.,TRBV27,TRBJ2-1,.,TGTGCCAGCAGTTTCCGGGGGTACAATGAGCAGTTCTTC,CASSFRGYNEQFF
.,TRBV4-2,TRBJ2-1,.,TGTGCCAGCAGCCCAGTAGCGACAGGCGGGAGCTCCTACAATGAGCAGTTCTTC,CASSPVATGGSSYNEQFF
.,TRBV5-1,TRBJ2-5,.,TGCGCCAGCAGCTTGGCCCCGACAGGGTCGGCAGCGGGAGAGACCCAGTACTTC,CASSLAPTGSAAGETQYF
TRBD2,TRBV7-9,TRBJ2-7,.,TGTGCCAGCAGCTCCACGGGGGGACGCGAGCAGTACTTC,CASSSTGGREQYF
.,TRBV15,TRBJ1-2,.,TGTGCCACCAGCAACAGGCGGGGAAGCTACACCTTC,CATSNRRGSYTF
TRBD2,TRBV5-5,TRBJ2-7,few,TGTGCCAGCAGCCTGTCGACTAGCCGGGAAAGCTCCTACGAGCAGTACTTC,CASSLSTSRESSYEQYF
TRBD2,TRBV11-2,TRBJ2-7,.,TGTGCCAGCAGCTTCAGCGGGATGATCTACGAGCAGTACTTC,CASSFSGMIYEQYF
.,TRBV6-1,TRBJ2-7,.,TGTGCCAGCAGTAAAGCCCCCGTCGGCCGGGGTGACCACGAGCAGTACTTC,CASSKAPVGRGDHEQYF
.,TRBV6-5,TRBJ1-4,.,TGTGCCAGCAGTTCGAGGGCATATGAAAAACTGTTTTTT,CASSSRAYEKLFF
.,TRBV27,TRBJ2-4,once,TGTGCCAGCAGAGCACTAGATGGCATTCAGTACTTC,CASRALDGIQYF
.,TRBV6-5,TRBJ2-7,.,TGTGCCAGCAGTTACGGGCCCAACTACGAGCAGTACTTC,CASSYGPNYEQYF